A selection of T cell receptor beta chains follows, all from one sample in a study of T cells expressing NK-cell markers. Each CDR3 protein gets one entry in TCRdb, which reprocessed the 5' RACE reads and gives no DNA. Its listing shows some 390,000 distinct CDR3 sequences. The sequenced material came from blood T cells: a sorted CD56 or NKG2C T cell subset, CD4+ or CD8+ T cells, or bulk PBMC T cells (not recorded which). Receptors originate from a woman between 50 and 59 years old in good health. Each CDR3 is given with its conserved first and last residue.

V: TRBV12-3/TRBV12-4; J: TRBJ2-1; CDR3: CASRNSGYSYNEQFF
V: TRBV29-1; J: TRBJ2-3; CDR3: CSGRLGGTDTQYF
V: TRBV7-9; J: TRBJ2-3; CDR3: CASSQTGVTDTQYF
V: TRBV4-1; J: TRBJ2-3; CDR3: CASSRPRDTQYF
V: TRBV4-1; J: TRBJ2-3; CDR3: CASSQASGLLDTQYF
V: TRBV12-3/TRBV12-4; J: TRBJ2-3; CDR3: CASTLRGPTDTQYF
V: TRBV12-3/TRBV12-4; J: TRBJ1-1; CDR3: CASSWDGNTEAFF
V: TRBV6-6; J: TRBJ2-1; CDR3: CASSYSGLAGVYNEQFF
V: TRBV5-1; J: TRBJ1-1; CDR3: CASRVVLNTEAFF
V: TRBV7-9; J: TRBJ2-3; CDR3: CASSITDLDWTQTSTDTQYF
V: TRBV29-1; J: TRBJ2-5; CDR3: CSVAELQETQYF
V: TRBV12-3/TRBV12-4; J: TRBJ1-4; CDR3: CASSATATTNEKLFF
V: TRBV24-1; J: TRBJ2-1; CDR3: CATSGFPESSYNEQFF
V: TRBV10-3; J: TRBJ2-1; CDR3: CAISDTSGRALEFF
V: TRBV6-5; J: TRBJ2-7; CDR3: CASRWDLTSYEQYF
V: TRBV2; J: TRBJ2-1; CDR3: CASSPLGAWSEQFF
V: TRBV7-9; J: TRBJ1-5; CDR3: CASSLGPTGSNQPQHF
V: TRBV5-1; J: TRBJ2-5; CDR3: CASSLPGHHPGETQYF
V: TRBV10-3; J: TRBJ2-7; CDR3: CAISESRLANRSYEQYF
V: TRBV20-1; J: TRBJ2-3; CDR3: CCGRESDTQYF
V: TRBV14; J: TRBJ2-5; CDR3: CASSQVKETQYF
V: TRBV5-5; J: TRBJ2-5; CDR3: CASSLGTSGIETQYF